The rows below give T cell receptor beta chains drawn from one sample of a study of T cell changes during pregnancy in multiple sclerosis. TCRdb's table, derived via immunoSEQ multiplex PCR, lists solely in-frame clones and lacks some. In the table there are some 60,000 clones, more than 85% of which are singletons. The sequencing used peripheral blood, collected in the first trimester of pregnancy. Every receptor here comes from a female donor with multiple sclerosis, enrolled in a pregnancy study. Each CDR3 is given with its conserved first and last residue. The D gene is left open where the match is weak. Only part of the rows carry a size: once, few, many, or a class if the clone is expanded.

few	TRBJ1-2	TRBV9	TRBD1	CASSPGTGGTGYGYTF	TGTGCCAGCAGCCCGGGGACAGGGGGCACGGGCTATGGCTACACCTTC
-	TRBJ1-2	TRBV5-4	-	CASGGGRYGYTF	TGTGCCAGCGGGGGGGGGCGGTACGGCTACACCTTC
-	TRBJ1-2	TRBV7-3	-	CASSIDSHSYTF	TGTGCCAGCAGCATTGACAGCCACAGCTACACCTTC
-	TRBJ1-1	TRBV19	-	CASKDSPYNTEAFF	TGTGCCAGTAAAGACAGCCCCTACAACACTGAAGCTTTCTTT
-	TRBJ1-4	TRBV5-3	-	CARSPGTPTNEKLFF	TGTGCCAGAAGCCCAGGGACACCAACTAATGAAAAACTGTTTTTT
-	TRBJ2-3	TRBV4-2	TRBD1	CASSQLGTGKLLDTQYF	TGTGCCAGCAGCCAGTTGGGGACAGGGAAGTTATTAGATACGCAGTATTTT
-	TRBJ2-3	TRBV27	TRBD2	CASSPWTSGATDTQYF	TGTGCCAGCAGTCCTTGGACTAGCGGGGCCACAGATACGCAGTATTTT
-	TRBJ2-1	TRBV7-6	-	CASSLEAGKWNEQFF	TGTGCCAGCAGCTTAGAGGCAGGGAAGTGGAATGAGCAGTTCTTC
-	TRBJ1-1	TRBV7-3	TRBD1	CASSQDRVTEAFF	TGTGCCAGCAGCCAAGACAGGGTCACTGAAGCTTTCTTT
-	TRBJ2-5	TRBV7-6	TRBD2	CASSFGLALLETQYF	TGTGCCAGCAGCTTCGGACTAGCGTTGCTGGAGACCCAGTACTTC
-	TRBJ1-4	TRBV5-5	TRBD1	CASSLGTGNEKLFF	TGTGCCAGCAGCCTAGGGACAGGGAACGAAAAACTGTTTTTT
-	TRBJ2-1	TRBV4-3	TRBD2	CASSPGTSGGIMYNEQFF	TGCGCCAGCAGCCCCGGGACTAGCGGGGGAATAATGTACAATGAGCAGTTCTTC
-	TRBJ2-3	TRBV4-1	TRBD2	CASSLIPGGDTQYF	TGCGCCAGCAGCCTCATTCCCGGGGGGGATACGCAGTATTTT
once	TRBJ1-1	TRBV18	-	CASSPLTGANTEAFF	TGTGCCAGCTCACCACTGACAGGAGCGAACACTGAAGCTTTCTTT
-	TRBJ1-1	TRBV27	TRBD1	CASSSRDRGWSEAFF	TGTGCCAGCAGTAGTCGGGACAGGGGATGGTCTGAAGCTTTCTTT
-	TRBJ1-6	TRBV27	TRBD1	CASNPRTGASSPLHF	TGTGCCAGCAATCCCCGGACAGGGGCGAGTTCACCCCTCCACTTT
-	TRBJ2-1	TRBV10-3	-	CAIRPTANEQFF	TGTGCCATCAGGCCGACAGCCAATGAGCAGTTCTTC
-	TRBJ1-2	TRBV10-1	TRBD1	CASSDLTGTGNGYTF	TGCGCCAGCAGTGACCTCACCGGGACAGGGAATGGCTACACCTTC
once	TRBJ2-2	TRBV19	TRBD1	CASSPWNRGAGELFF	TGTGCCAGTAGTCCTTGGAACAGGGGGGCCGGGGAGCTGTTTTTT
-	TRBJ2-1	TRBV19	-	CASGGNEQFF	TGTGCCAGTGGGGGGAATGAGCAGTTCTTC
-	TRBJ1-2	TRBV19	TRBD1	CASSPWGTGLNYGYTF	TGTGCCAGTAGTCCCTGGGGGACAGGTCTTAACTATGGCTACACCTTC
-	TRBJ2-2	TRBV11-2	TRBD2	CASLGGLAGARGTGELFF	TGTGCCAGCTTGGGGGGACTAGCGGGAGCCCGGGGCACCGGGGAGCTGTTTTTT
-	TRBJ2-7	TRBV7-9	TRBD1	CASSGDRGEQYF	TGTGCCAGCAGCGGGGACAGAGGCGAGCAGTACTTC
-	TRBJ1-2	TRBV6-5	-	CASIKAGGYTF	TGTGCCAGCATAAAGGCAGGGGGCTACACCTTC
-	TRBJ2-5	TRBV7-7	-	CASSLSTFQETQYF	TGTGCCAGCAGCTTATCCACATTCCAAGAGACCCAGTACTTC
-	TRBJ1-2	TRBV19	-	CASSIGERGYTF	TGTGCCAGTAGTATAGGGGAGCGTGGCTACACCTTC
-	TRBJ2-3	TRBV29-1	-	CSVEAGNTQYF	TGCAGCGTTGAGGCGGGTAATACGCAGTATTTT
-	TRBJ1-2	TRBV7-2	-	CASSLGQRYGYTF	TGTGCCAGCAGCTTAGGACAGAGATATGGCTACACCTTC
-	TRBJ2-7	TRBV14	-	CASSSDSTGHEQYF	TGTGCCAGCAGCTCGGACTCGACCGGCCACGAGCAGTACTTC
-	TRBJ1-3	TRBV4-1	TRBD1	CASSRSGQGSGNTIYF	TGCGCCAGCAGCCGTTCGGGACAGGGGTCTGGAAACACCATATATTTT
-	TRBJ2-3	TRBV5-6	-	CASSSGDTQYF	TGTGCCAGCAGCTCCGGAGATACGCAGTATTTT
-	TRBJ1-1	TRBV19	-	CASSMGARKTEAFF	TGTGCCAGTAGTATGGGGGCGCGTAAAACTGAAGCTTTCTTT
-	TRBJ1-1	TRBV6-6	-	CASSMGGGRGAEAFF	TGTGCCAGCAGTATGGGGGGAGGGAGGGGCGCTGAAGCTTTCTTT
-	TRBJ2-1	TRBV5-6	TRBD2	CASSSVAGGHNEQFF	TGTGCCAGCAGCTCCGTAGCGGGGGGTCACAATGAGCAGTTCTTC
once	TRBJ2-5	TRBV7-2	TRBD1	CASSLGLGQVKETQYF	TGTGCCAGCAGCTTAGGCTTGGGACAGGTGAAGGAGACCCAGTACTTC
-	TRBJ1-3	TRBV7-2	-	CASSLGSPSSGNTIYF	TGTGCCAGCAGCTTAGGCTCGCCTAGCTCTGGAAACACCATATATTTT
-	TRBJ1-3	TRBV9	-	CASSVGQDDRPSTIYF	TGTGCCAGCAGCGTAGGACAGGACGACAGGCCGAGCACCATATATTTT
once	TRBJ1-2	TRBV18	TRBD1	CASSPGTGYGYTF	TGTGCCAGCTCACCCGGGACAGGGTATGGCTACACCTTC
-	TRBJ1-2	TRBV28	-	CASSIYRVPRDYGYTF	TGTGCCAGCAGTATCTACAGGGTTCCTAGGGACTATGGCTACACCTTC
-	TRBJ2-3	TRBV5-6	-	CASSSQGTDTQYF	TGTGCCAGCAGCTCGCAGGGCACAGATACGCAGTATTTT
-	TRBJ2-7	TRBV7-2	-	CASSLEGSRDYEQYF	TGTGCCAGCAGCTTAGAAGGCTCCCGGGACTACGAGCAGTACTTC
-	TRBJ2-3	TRBV6-5	-	CASRTGQRSTDTQYF	TGTGCCAGCCGGACCGGACAGAGAAGCACAGATACGCAGTATTTT
-	TRBJ1-1	TRBV6-5	TRBD1	CASSPDRASEAFF	TGTGCCAGCAGCCCGGACAGGGCCTCTGAAGCTTTCTTT
-	TRBJ2-7	TRBV25-1	-	CASSLGGPYEQYF	TGTGCCAGCAGCCTAGGGGGACCCTACGAGCAGTACTTC
-	TRBJ2-3	TRBV30	-	CAWSPVTSTDTQYF	TGTGCCTGGAGTCCCGTGACTAGCACAGATACGCAGTATTTT
-	TRBJ1-6	TRBV7-2	TRBD1	CASSRPPQKGAYSPLHF	TGTGCCAGCAGCCGACCTCCCCAAAAGGGGGCGTATTCACCCCTCCACTTT
-	TRBJ2-7	TRBV29-1	TRBD1	CSVQGARYEQYF	TGCAGCGTTCAGGGGGCGCGATACGAGCAGTACTTC
-	TRBJ1-1	TRBV9	-	CASSPTGTANTEAFF	TGTGCCAGCAGCCCTACCGGGACTGCGAACACTGAAGCTTTCTTT
-	TRBJ1-6	TRBV19	-	CASSPNLRDSYNSPLHF	TGTGCCAGTAGCCCGAACCTCAGGGACTCCTATAATTCACCCCTCCACTTT
-	TRBJ1-2	TRBV30	-	CAWSIAFGEHGYTF	TGTGCCTGGAGTATCGCCTTCGGGGAACATGGCTACACCTTC
-	TRBJ2-3	TRBV19	-	CASSIGAYTDTQYF	TGTGCCAGTAGTATAGGGGCCTACACAGATACGCAGTATTTT